The present TCR beta chain was sequenced within a study of cytomegalovirus exposure and HLA in healthy donors. The CDR3 loop spans 15 amino acids. Germline assignment: CDR1 MNHEY and CDR2 SVGAGI. The junction had 3 bases not matched to a gene; V was cut back by 6 bases and J by 0 bases. Primers included in the PCR were 60 Vbeta and 13 Jbeta primers. Assay used: immunoSEQ multiplex PCR; TCRdb lists only in-frame clones, some missing. The sample holds 180,000 or so clones, approximately 80% seen once. Study-level findings and limits: As confirmed in vitro, a few CMV-associated chains were specific for CMV antigens.

Concerning this clone itself: Its antigen remains unidentified.

The J gene is TRBJ2-7, the V gene TRBV6-5; 12 nucleotides agree with TRBD2. Sequenced: PBMCs. This clonotype was sampled from a girl aged 10-17 years in good health and CMV-seropositive. CDR3 DNA: TGTGCCAGCAGCCGGACTAGCGGGGTCTCCTACGAGCAGTACTTC. Translated, it gives CASSRTSGVSYEQYF.